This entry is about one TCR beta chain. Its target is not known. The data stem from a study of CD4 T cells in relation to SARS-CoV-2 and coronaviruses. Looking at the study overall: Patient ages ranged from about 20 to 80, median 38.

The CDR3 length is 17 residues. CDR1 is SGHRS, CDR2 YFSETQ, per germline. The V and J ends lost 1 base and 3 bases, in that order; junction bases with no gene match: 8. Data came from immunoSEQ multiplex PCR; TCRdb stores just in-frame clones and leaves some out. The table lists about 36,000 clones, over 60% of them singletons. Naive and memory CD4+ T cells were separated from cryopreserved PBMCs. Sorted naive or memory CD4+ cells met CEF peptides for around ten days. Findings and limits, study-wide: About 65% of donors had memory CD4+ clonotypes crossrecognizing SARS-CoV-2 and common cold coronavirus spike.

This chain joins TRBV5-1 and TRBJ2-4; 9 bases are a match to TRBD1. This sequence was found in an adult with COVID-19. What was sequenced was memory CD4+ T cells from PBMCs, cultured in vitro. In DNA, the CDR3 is TGCGCCAGCAGCTTGACAGGGGGCGTTGAGGGCAAAAACATTCAGTACTTC. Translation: CASSLTGGVEGKNIQYF.